This T cell receptor (beta chain) was found in a study of cytomegalovirus exposure and HLA in healthy donors. Study results and caveats: An analysis that was carried out later associated 16,951 TCR beta sequences with HLA alleles at 0.05 false discovery rate. One cluster of highly shared sequence variants probably arose as a sequencing artifact. 164 TCR beta chains were listed as cytomegalovirus-associated.

It was with 60 Vbeta and 13 Jbeta primers that the PCR ran. Clones were sequenced by immunoSEQ multiplex PCR, and TCRdb holds only the in-frame ones, with some missing. The table records around 90,000 clones, around 86% of them present only once. Per the germline V gene, CDR1 is MDHEN and CDR2 is SYDVKM. The V end lost 6 bases, the J end lost 6 bases, and 24 bases lay between the germline ends. The CDR3 runs 16 residues. With respect to this clone: Antigen: not known.

The TCR originated in a man aged 25-40 years in good health and CMV-seropositive. V is TRBV28 and J is TRBJ2-7, with TRBD1 as a possible D gene (5 bases). The sample comprised PBMCs. The CDR3 here is CASRKGRPPRLGEQYF. The CDR3 DNA reads as TGTGCCAGCAGGAAGGGGCGGCCCCCAAGACTTGGCGAGCAGTACTTC.